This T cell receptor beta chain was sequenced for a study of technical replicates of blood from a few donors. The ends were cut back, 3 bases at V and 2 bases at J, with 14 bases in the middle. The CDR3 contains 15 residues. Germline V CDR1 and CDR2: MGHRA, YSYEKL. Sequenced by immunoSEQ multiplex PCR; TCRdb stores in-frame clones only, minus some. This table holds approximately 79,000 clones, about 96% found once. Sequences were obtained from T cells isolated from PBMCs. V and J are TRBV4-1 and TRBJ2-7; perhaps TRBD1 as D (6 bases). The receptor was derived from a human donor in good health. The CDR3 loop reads CASSQHQGPAYEQYF. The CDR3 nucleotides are TGCGCCAGCAGCCAGCATCAGGGGCCCGCCTACGAGCAGTACTTC.